The next 11 T cell receptor beta chains were all read from a single sample in a study of T cell changes during pregnancy in multiple sclerosis. The repertoire was sequenced with immunoSEQ multiplex PCR; TCRdb's copy has only in-frame clones and lacks some. The data hold around 69,000 clones, with more than 90% observed a single time. Sequencing was performed on peripheral blood, taken in the third trimester of pregnancy. All receptors derive from a female donor with multiple sclerosis, enrolled in a pregnancy study.

This sequence joins TRBV7-9 and TRBJ1-1; D gene unclear. The germline CDR1 and CDR2 sequences are SEHNR and FQNEAQ (reference sequence). The CDR3 spans 15 residues. Trimming removed 5 bases at V and 1 base at J, with 14 bases between. The CDR3 DNA reads TGTGCCAGCAGCCCCCGCCCAGGAGGGAACACTGAAGCTTTCTTT. Its translation is CASSPRPGGNTEAFF.

Only one count was recorded for this clone. The chain employs TRBV4-1 and TRBJ2-5, with 7 bases lining up with TRBD2. This CDR3 comprises 15 residues. Germline CDR1 MGHRA, CDR2 YSYEKL. V lost 4 bases and J lost 5; bases outside the gene matches: 10. The CDR3 is CASSPGEGSRETQYF. DNA for the CDR3: TGCGCCAGCAGCCCTGGGGAGGGTAGCCGGGAGACCCAGTACTTC.

This clone was observed a handful of times. The chain employs TRBV9 and TRBJ2-5; D not certain. The CDR3 spans 10 residues. V was trimmed by 4 bases and J by 7 bases, leaving 5 bases between them. From germline, CDR1 is SGDLS and CDR2 YYNGEE. The DNA for the CDR3 is TGTGCCAGCAGCCTCCCGACCCAGTACTTC. This gives the protein CASSLPTQYF. Complete variable domain (other parts from reference TRBV9 and TRBJ2-5): DSGVTQTPKHLITATGQRVTLRCSPRSGDLSVYWYQQSLDQGLQFLIQYYNGEERAKGNILERFSAQQFPDLHSELNLSSLELGDSALYFCASSLPTQYFGPGTRLLVL.

The chain carries TRBV7-9 and TRBJ2-7; 9 bases map to TRBD2. CDR3 size: 15 residues. The germline V gene encodes CDR1 SEHNR and CDR2 FQNEAQ (reference sequence). V lost 0 bases and J lost 6; bases outside the gene matches: 6. This CDR3 reads CASSLAGGRAGEQYF. The CDR3 bases are TGTGCCAGCAGCTTAGCGGGCGGGAGGGCTGGCGAGCAGTACTTC.

The genes are TRBV15 and TRBJ1-1, with a weak D call TRBD1 (5 bases). The CDR3 has 16 residues. The V end was cut by 2 bases, the J end by 0 bases, with 13 bases between. CDR1 and CDR2 from the germline V gene are LNHNV and YYDKDF (reference sequence). CDR3 residues: CATSRTQVSLNTEAFF. CDR3 sequence (DNA): TGTGCCACCAGCAGAACACAGGTTTCTCTGAACACTGAAGCTTTCTTT.

The chain employs TRBV19 and TRBJ1-2, with 11 positions matching TRBD1. The CDR3 extends over 17 amino acids. V was pared by 0 bases and J by 4 bases, with 7 bases of the junction left unmatched. Germline V lookup: CDR1 LNHDA, CDR2 SQIVND (reference sequence). This CDR3 is CASSIDRTGGLSYGYTF. For the CDR3, the DNA is TGTGCCAGTAGTATAGACCGGACAGGGGGCCTGTCCTATGGCTACACCTTC.

The chain couples TRBV4-1 to TRBJ2-5, with D uncertain. CDR3 length equals 15 residues. Between the trimmed V and J ends, which lost 0 bases and 0 bases, there was a span of 8 bases. CDR1 and CDR2 from the germline V gene are MGHRA and YSYEKL. This CDR3 is CASSQEWPNQETQYF. The CDR3 DNA reads as TGCGCCAGCAGCCAAGAATGGCCAAACCAAGAGACCCAGTACTTC.

This clone was seen a few times. The chain combines TRBV4-3 with TRBJ2-6; maybe TRBD1 (7 bases). Trimming pared 3 bases from V and 1 base from J, leaving 25 bases between. This CDR3 contains 21 residues. Germline CDR1 and CDR2: LGHNA and YSLEER. The CDR3 DNA is TGCGCCAGCAGCCACGGGTGGGGGACAGCGGGTGTGGAGTCTGGGGCCAACGTCCTGACTTTC. It is translated as CASSHGWGTAGVESGANVLTF.

V is TRBV7-9 and J is TRBJ2-1; TRBD2 aligns across 14 bases. The J segment lost 6 bases and the V segment lost 5 bases, leaving 12 bases of the junction unmatched. The CDR3 consists of 18 residues. Germline CDR1 and CDR2: SEHNR and FQNEAQ (reference sequence). Written as DNA, the CDR3 is TGTGCCAGCAGCCCCCGGAGGGGACTAGCGGGAGAACTCAATGAGCAGTTCTTC. This sequence encodes CASSPRRGLAGELNEQFF.

V usage is TRBV19 and J usage is TRBJ2-1; 12 bases map to TRBD1. The germline V gene has CDR1 LNHDA and CDR2 SQIVND (reference sequence). Unmatched junction bases numbered 8, after V lost 3 bases and J lost 8 bases. This CDR3 spans 16 amino acids. CDR3: CASSILGTGGKDEQFF. DNA for the CDR3: TGTGCCAGTAGTATTCTCGGGACAGGGGGCAAGGATGAGCAGTTCTTC.

The gene calls are TRBV19 and TRBJ2-3; no clear D. From germline, CDR1 is LNHDA and CDR2 SQIVND (reference sequence). Trimming cost V 0 bases and J 5 bases, with 9 bases left between them. CDR3 length: 14 amino acids. CDR3 nucleotides: TGTGCCAGTAGTATAGAGGGTGGAGAAGATACGCAGTATTTT. Amino acids: CASSIEGGEDTQYF.